One T cell receptor beta chain is described in this entry. This table comes from immunoSEQ multiplex PCR, and its TCRdb copy is limited to in-frame clones, with some not included. The repertoire holds under 450,000 clones, about 89% seen once, with about 0.83% in the top ten. After removal of 2 bases from V and 2 bases from J, the junction contained 8 bases not matched to a gene. CDR1 and CDR2 (germline): KGHSH, LQKENI. The CDR3 loop spans 16 amino acids. These data are taken from a study of blood T cell repertoires in COVID-19. The clonotype originates from a woman aged 40 to 49 who had been exposed to COVID-19. The chain couples TRBV18 to TRBJ1-2; 7 bases fit TRBD1. The sample comprised PBMCs or T cells enriched from blood (not recorded which). The CDR3 DNA follows: TGTGCCAGCTCACCAGCTGGACAGGTTCTAAACTATGGCTACACCTTC. Residues: CASSPAGQVLNYGYTF.